This TCR beta chain was recovered during a study of OX40 agonist ivuxolimab in advanced cancers. The wider study: The study gave patients intravenous ivuxolimab at 0.01 to 10 mg/kg every 2 weeks.

The CDR3 is 12 amino acids. The germline V gene encodes CDR1 LNHDA and CDR2 SQIVND (reference sequence). V gave up 3 bases and J gave up 2 bases, with 4 bases separating them. Note on this clone: The antigen is undetermined.

Findings of the study overall: By week 6 at 0.1 to 3.0 mg/kg, blood CD4+ and CD8+ T cells had expanded clonally.

This table comes from immunoSEQ multiplex PCR, and its TCRdb copy is limited to in-frame clones, with some not included. The sample comprises approximately 100,000 clones, 90% of which are singletons, and approximately 0.5% rests with the top ten. The sample consisted of CD4+ or CD8+ T cells sorted from blood, taken in a trial of the OX40 agonist ivuxolimab. This sequence originates from an adult with an advanced solid tumor such as melanoma, head and neck, liver or kidney cancer. The J gene is TRBJ1-2, the V gene TRBV19; D unresolved. CDR3 nucleotides: TGTGCCAGTAGTATCCAAAACTATGGCTACACCTTC. Translated, it gives CASSIQNYGYTF.